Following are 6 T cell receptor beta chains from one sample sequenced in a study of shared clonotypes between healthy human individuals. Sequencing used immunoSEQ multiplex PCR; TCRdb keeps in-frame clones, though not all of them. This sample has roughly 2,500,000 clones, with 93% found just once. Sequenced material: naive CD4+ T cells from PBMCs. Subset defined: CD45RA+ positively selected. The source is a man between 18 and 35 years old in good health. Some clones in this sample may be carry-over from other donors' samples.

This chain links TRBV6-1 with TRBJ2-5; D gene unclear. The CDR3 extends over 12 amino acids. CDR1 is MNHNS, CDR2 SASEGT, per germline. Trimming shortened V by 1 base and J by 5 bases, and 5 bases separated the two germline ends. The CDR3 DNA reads TGTGCCAGCAGTGAAGGAGTGGAGACCCAGTACTTC. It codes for CASSEGVETQYF.

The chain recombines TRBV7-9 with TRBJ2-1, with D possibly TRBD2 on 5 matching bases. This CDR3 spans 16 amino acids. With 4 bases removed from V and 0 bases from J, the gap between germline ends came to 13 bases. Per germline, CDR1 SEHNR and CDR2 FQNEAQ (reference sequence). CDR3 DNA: TGTGCCAGCAGCTCAATGCGGGTAGTCTCCTACAATGAGCAGTTCTTC. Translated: CASSSMRVVSYNEQFF.

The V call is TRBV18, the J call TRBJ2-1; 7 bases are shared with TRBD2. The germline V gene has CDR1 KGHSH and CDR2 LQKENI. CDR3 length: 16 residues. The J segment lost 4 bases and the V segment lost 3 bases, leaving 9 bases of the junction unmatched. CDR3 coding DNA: TGTGCCAGCTCACCCCCGGGGAGCGGGGTTTACAATGAGCAGTTCTTC. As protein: CASSPPGSGVYNEQFF.

This CDR3 reads CASSPLNQVTDTQYF. The CDR3 region has the DNA TGTGCCAGCAGTCCCCTGAACCAGGTCACAGATACGCAGTATTTT. V and J are TRBV7-6 and TRBJ2-3; no reliable D call. V was cut by 6 bases and J by 2 bases, with 15 bases left in between. This CDR3 has 15 residues. CDR1 and CDR2 (germline): SGHVS, FNYEAQ.

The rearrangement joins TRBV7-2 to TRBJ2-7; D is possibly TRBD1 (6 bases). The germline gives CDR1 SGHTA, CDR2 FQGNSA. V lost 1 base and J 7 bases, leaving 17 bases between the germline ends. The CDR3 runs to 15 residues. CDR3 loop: CASSLEGVLGREQYF. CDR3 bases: TGTGCCAGCAGCTTAGAGGGGGTCTTGGGGAGAGAGCAGTACTTC.

Here the CDR3 DNA reads TGCGCCAGCAGCTTAGGACAGCCGGATACGCAGTATTTT. As protein: CASSLGQPDTQYF. The V and J genes are TRBV5-1 and TRBJ2-3, with D possibly being TRBD1 (6 bases). Trimming left V 2 bases short and J 6 bases short, with 10 bases between. The CDR3 sequence is 13 residues long. The germline gives CDR1 SGHRS, CDR2 YFSETQ.